The next 28 T cell receptor beta chains were all read from a single sample in a study of OX40 agonist ivuxolimab in advanced cancers. The table came from immunoSEQ multiplex PCR; TCRdb's copy has only in-frame clones and leaves some out. Of tens of thousands of clones in the sample, around 85% were seen once. Sample: CD4+ or CD8+ T cells sorted from blood, taken in a trial of the OX40 agonist ivuxolimab. These receptor sequences come from an adult with an advanced solid tumor such as melanoma, head and neck, liver or kidney cancer.

This sequence joins TRBV4-1 and TRBJ2-1; TRBD2 matches 9 bases. CDR1 and CDR2 from the germline V gene are MGHRA and YSYEKL. The trim removed 0 bases at V and 7 bases at J, leaving 13 bases unmatched. The CDR3 has 18 amino acids. CDR3 nucleotides: TGCGCCAGCAGCCAAGATCTTCTAGGGGGACTAGCCGATAATGAGCAGTTCTTC. Protein sequence: CASSQDLLGGLADNEQFF.

V gene TRBV5-5 combines with J gene TRBJ2-7; TRBD2 aligns across 8 bases. The junction had 4 bases not matched to a gene; V was cut back by 4 bases and J by 4 bases. Per the germline V gene, CDR1 is SGHKS and CDR2 is YYEKEE (reference sequence). This CDR3 is 13 amino acids long. CDR3 nucleotide sequence: TGTGCCAGCAGCCTACGGGAGGGGTACGAGCAGTACTTC. It translates to CASSLREGYEQYF.

The V and J genes are TRBV6-4 and TRBJ1-2; a possible D gene is TRBD1 (5 bases). Deletions cut 5 bases from V and 4 bases from J, with 20 bases between. Germline V gene lookup returns CDR1 MRHNA and CDR2 SNTAGT. The CDR3 is made up of 16 amino acids. The CDR3 here is CASSLNRGTTSYGYTF. The CDR3 region has the DNA TGTGCCAGCAGTTTAAACCGGGGGACTACTTCCTATGGCTACACCTTC.

The chain joins TRBV19 to TRBJ2-7; D is possibly TRBD2 (6 bases). This CDR3 contains 14 residues. Trimming stripped 3 bases from V and 2 bases from J, with 11 bases between. Per the germline V gene, CDR1 is LNHDA and CDR2 is SQIVND (reference sequence). The CDR3 nucleotides are TGTGCCAGTAGTATCGGGCGGGGCACCTACGAGCAGTACTTC. Protein: CASSIGRGTYEQYF.

Sample share makes this clone medium-sized (0.01 to 0.1%). The genes are TRBV7-9 and TRBJ2-7; maybe TRBD1 (5 bases). Trimming took 1 base from V and 12 from J, leaving 16 bases between them. The V gene's germline CDR1 is SEHNR and CDR2 FQNEAQ (reference sequence). This CDR3 spans 13 amino acids. The CDR3 DNA sequence: TGTGCCAGCAGCTTAGAGCAGGGCGTTGAGATGTACTTC. This translates into CASSLEQGVEMYF.

This sequence joins TRBV9 and TRBJ1-4; the D gene is possibly TRBD1 (5 bases). Germline CDR1 reads SGDLS; CDR2 reads YYNGEE. The V end was cut by 4 bases, the J end by 8 bases, with 21 bases between. The CDR3 consists of 16 residues. CDR3 sequence: CASSSRGFGQGEKLFF. The CDR3 DNA follows: TGTGCCAGCAGCTCAAGAGGTTTCGGACAAGGGGAAAAACTGTTTTTT.

The chain employs TRBV6-5 and TRBJ1-5; D is perhaps TRBD1 (6 bases). The CDR3 loop spans 14 amino acids. Trimming took off 5 bases at V and 2 bases at J, with 10 bases between the two ends. The V gene's germline CDR1 is MNHEY and CDR2 SVGAGI. CDR3 sequence: CASSGGAGNQPQHF. CDR3 nucleotides: TGTGCCAGCAGTGGGGGGGCGGGCAATCAGCCCCAGCATTTT.

V gene TRBV6-6 combines with J gene TRBJ2-5, with 9 positions matching TRBD2. Trimming at V came to 2 bases and at J to 5 bases, leaving 9 bases not matched to a gene. Per germline, CDR1 MNHNY and CDR2 SVGAGI (reference sequence). CDR3 size: 16 residues. The CDR3 DNA reads TGTGCCAGCAGTTACCGCGGCGGGAGGGCCTGGGAGACCCAGTACTTC. This translates into CASSYRGGRAWETQYF.

This clone has just a few counts. The chain couples TRBV6-1 to TRBJ1-1; no clear D. V was pared by 0 bases and J by 3 bases, with 8 bases between. Per germline, CDR1 MNHNS and CDR2 SASEGT. This CDR3 comprises 14 residues. The CDR3 DNA reads TGTGCCAGCAGTGAAGCGTGGAGGGACACTGAAGCTTTCTTT. Its protein is CASSEAWRDTEAFF.

V usage is TRBV4-2 and J usage is TRBJ2-1; 11 bases line up with TRBD2. The V segment lost 4 bases and the J segment 6 bases; nucleotides outside the gene matches: 5. The CDR3 covers 15 residues. CDR1 and CDR2 (germline): LGHNA, YNFKEQ. CDR3 protein: CASSRPGTSGNEQFF. The CDR3 nucleotides are TGTGCCAGCAGCCGACCCGGGACTAGCGGCAATGAGCAGTTCTTC.

The chain uses TRBV7-9 and TRBJ1-2; D is undetermined. Trimming cost V 1 base and J 7 bases, with 16 bases left between them. Germline V CDR1 and CDR2: SEHNR, FQNEAQ (reference sequence). This CDR3 contains 15 residues. The CDR3 loop reads CASSLDGYGTAGYTF. The CDR3 DNA reads TGTGCCAGCAGCTTAGACGGTTACGGCACAGCTGGCTACACCTTC.

This clone was picked up one time. Here the CDR3 DNA reads TGCGCCAGCAGCACACACAGGGGGGAGACCCAGTACTTC. Encoded protein: CASSTHRGETQYF. This chain uses TRBV5-1 with TRBJ2-5, with 8 bases matching TRBD1. The CDR3 contains 13 residues. The germline CDR1 and CDR2 sequences are SGHRS and YFSETQ. V shed 4 bases, J shed 5 bases, and the junction held 4 bases outside the gene matches.

The chain combines TRBV13 with TRBJ2-7; D possibly matches TRBD1 or TRBD2 (5 bases each). CDR3 length: 14 residues. V was clipped by 0 bases and J by 5 bases, with 11 bases between them. The germline gives CDR1 PRHDT, CDR2 FYEKMQ (reference sequence). The CDR3 region is CASSLGAGSDEQYF. CDR3 DNA: TGTGCCAGCAGCTTAGGGGCAGGGAGCGACGAGCAGTACTTC.

The V and J genes are TRBV7-9 and TRBJ1-2, with 9 bases aligning to TRBD1. The CDR3 contains 16 residues. Germline V gives CDR1 SEHNR, CDR2 FQNEAQ (reference sequence). Trimming at V came to 5 bases and at J to 7 bases, leaving 14 bases not matched to a gene. CDR3 DNA: TGTGCCAGCAGCGCCCATTCGGGACAGGGTCGATCTGGCTACACCTTC. This codes for CASSAHSGQGRSGYTF.

The chain employs TRBV2 and TRBJ2-7; D remains unclear. The germline V and J ends were trimmed by 6 bases and 0 bases, with 12 bases remaining between them. This CDR3 has 14 residues. Germline-derived CDR1 and CDR2 are SNHLY and FYNNEI. The chain's CDR3 is CASRAGYSSYEQYF. In DNA, the CDR3 is TGTGCCAGCAGGGCAGGCTACAGCTCCTACGAGCAGTACTTC.

The chain joins TRBV11-2 to TRBJ2-2; a weak D match, TRBD1 (6 bases). There are 16 residues in the CDR3. Trimming stripped 1 base from V and 1 base from J, with 10 bases between. Per the germline V gene, CDR1 is SGHAT and CDR2 is FQNNGV. The CDR3, as DNA: TGTGCCAGCAGCTTAGTGGGACACTTGAACACCGGGGAGCTGTTTTTT. Residues: CASSLVGHLNTGELFF.

This chain connects TRBV9 to TRBJ2-1, with D perhaps TRBD2 (6 bases). Per the germline V gene, CDR1 is SGDLS and CDR2 is YYNGEE. V gave up 0 bases and J gave up 1 base, with 8 bases separating them. This CDR3 is built from 15 residues. The chain's CDR3 is CASSVGRGSYNEQFF. CDR3 in DNA: TGTGCCAGCAGCGTAGGTCGGGGGTCCTACAATGAGCAGTTCTTC.

This clone was recorded once. The rearrangement uses TRBV7-8 and TRBJ1-6; D perhaps matches TRBD1 (5 bases). The CDR3 contains 16 residues. Germline V gene lookup returns CDR1 SGHVS and CDR2 FQNEAQ. V was clipped by 5 bases and J by 6 bases, with 17 bases between them. The CDR3 sequence: CASSPYRFGANSPLHF. CDR3 nucleotide sequence: TGTGCCAGCAGCCCGTATCGGTTCGGGGCTAATTCACCCCTCCACTTT.

The rearrangement joins TRBV15 to TRBJ1-3; D perhaps matches TRBD1 (5 bases). Trimming removed 8 bases from V and 0 bases from J, with 8 bases in between. The germline V gene has CDR1 LNHNV and CDR2 YYDKDF (reference sequence). The CDR3 covers 13 residues. CDR3 sequence: CATGHRSGNTIYF. The CDR3 DNA sequence: TGTGCCACCGGACATCGCTCTGGAAACACCATATATTTT.

J is TRBJ2-5 and V is TRBV18; no clear D. The CDR3 length is 14 residues. Trimming took 2 bases from V and 1 from J, leaving 8 bases between them. CDR1 and CDR2 from the germline V gene are KGHSH and LQKENI. The CDR3 DNA follows: TGTGCCAGCTCACCATTGGGATTCCAAGAGACCCAGTACTTC. Its protein is CASSPLGFQETQYF.

The CDR3 sequence is CAWRTSGRWYEQYF. The CDR3 DNA follows: TGTGCCTGGAGAACTAGCGGGAGGTGGTACGAGCAGTACTTC. The chain links TRBV30 to TRBJ2-7, with TRBD2 matching 12 bases. The V gene end was trimmed by 3 bases and the J gene end by 4 bases; junction bases not matched to a gene: 4. The CDR3 covers 14 residues. Germline V gene sequence: CDR1 GTSNPN, CDR2 SVGIG (reference sequence).

This rearrangement joins TRBV27 to TRBJ2-6; 10 bases match TRBD2. Germline V CDR1 and CDR2: MNHEY, SMNVEV (reference sequence). The trim removed 4 bases at V and 0 bases at J, leaving 6 bases unmatched. CDR3 length equals 18 residues. CDR3 sequence reads: CASSSIAGGPSGANVLTF. The CDR3, as DNA: TGTGCCAGCAGTTCCATAGCGGGAGGTCCCTCTGGGGCCAACGTCCTGACTTTC.

CDR3 sequence reads: CASSLLRGSNQPQHF. DNA for the CDR3: TGTGCCAGCAGTTTGTTGAGGGGTAGCAATCAGCCCCAGCATTTT. The J gene is TRBJ1-5, the V gene TRBV28; D is possibly TRBD1 (5 bases). The CDR3 consists of 15 residues. Trimming took off 3 bases at V and 0 bases at J, with 9 bases between the two ends. Germline-derived CDR1 and CDR2 are MDHEN and SYDVKM.

The CDR3 DNA is TGTGCCAGCTCCGGAGGACAACCAACTAATGAAAAACTGTTTTTT. Protein sequence: CASSGGQPTNEKLFF. The genes are TRBV18 and TRBJ1-4, with D possibly TRBD1 on 5 matching bases. In germline, CDR1 is KGHSH, CDR2 LQKENI. Between the trimmed V and J ends, which lost 6 bases and 0 bases, there was a span of 11 bases. The CDR3 covers 15 residues.

This chain connects TRBV7-2 to TRBJ2-6; 7 bases align to TRBD2. This CDR3 spans 17 amino acids. J gave up 5 bases and V 2 bases, and 9 bases lay outside the gene matches. Germline V gene lookup returns CDR1 SGHTA and CDR2 FQGNSA. For the CDR3, the DNA is TGTGCCAGCAGCTTACGGAGCGGGGTTCTGAGGGCCAACGTCCTGACTTTC. Its protein is CASSLRSGVLRANVLTF.

This chain links TRBV6-1 with TRBJ2-3, with D possibly TRBD2 on 6 matching bases. The CDR3 runs to 15 residues. Germline CDR1 is MNHNS and CDR2 is SASEGT. Trimming shortened V by 2 bases and J by 3 bases, and 12 bases separated the two germline ends. CDR3 protein: CASSERFGGTDTQYF. CDR3 DNA: TGTGCCAGCAGTGAAAGGTTTGGAGGGACAGATACGCAGTATTTT.

The J gene is TRBJ2-3, the V gene TRBV7-3; 9 bases agree with TRBD2. This CDR3 is built from 14 residues. Germline lookup yields CDR1 SGHTA and CDR2 FQGTGA. V trimming: 2 bases; J trimming: 8 bases; junction bases outside the gene matches: 5. The CDR3 DNA reads as TGTGCCAGCAGCTTAGATGCGGGAGGGAGTACGCAGTATTTT. Protein product: CASSLDAGGSTQYF.

This chain joins TRBV6-5 and TRBJ1-1; tentative D call: TRBD1 (5 bases). CDR1 is MNHEY, CDR2 SVGAGI, per germline. The V gene lost 6 bases and the J gene lost 5 bases, with 16 bases spanning the gap. This CDR3 comprises 14 residues. The CDR3 sequence: CASSPGGTRTEAFF. In nucleotides, the CDR3 is TGTGCCAGCAGCCCGGGCGGGACTCGGACTGAAGCTTTCTTT.